A single sample gave rise to the 5 T cell receptor beta chains below, sequenced in a study of blood T cell repertoires in COVID-19. Using immunoSEQ multiplex PCR, the repertoire was profiled, and TCRdb retains in-frame clones only, with some absent. The table has under 15,000 clones, about 80% seen once; the top ten hold around a fifth. The material sequenced was peripheral blood. These receptors all come from a human donor in a cohort sampled during active COVID-19.

The V gene is TRBV6-5, the J gene TRBJ2-2; no definite D call. There are 13 residues in the CDR3. V was cut by 2 bases and J by 5 bases, with 6 bases left in between. Germline V gives CDR1 MNHEY, CDR2 SVGAGI. CDR3 region: CASSYIRTGELFF. The CDR3 DNA is TGTGCCAGCAGTTACATTCGGACCGGGGAGCTGTTTTTT.

The chain carries TRBV11-3 and TRBJ2-3; 13 positions match TRBD2. The CDR3 is 17 residues long. Per the germline V gene, CDR1 is SGHNT and CDR2 is YENEEA. V trimming: 4 bases; J trimming: 6 bases; junction bases outside the gene matches: 10. The CDR3 here is CASSSGLAGIVGDTQYF. CDR3 sequence (DNA): TGTGCCAGCAGCTCGGGACTAGCGGGGATTGTGGGGGATACGCAGTATTTT. The full variable domain, rest sourced from reference TRBV11-3 and TRBJ2-3, is EAGVVQSPRYKIIEKKQPVAFWCNPISGHNTLYWYLQNLGQGPELLIRYENEEAVDDSQLPKDRFSAERLKGVDSTLKIQPAELGDSAVYLCASSSGLAGIVGDTQYFGPGTRLTVL.

The chain couples TRBV2 to TRBJ2-3; weak D call: TRBD2 (5 bases). The V gene lost 6 bases and the J gene lost 4 bases, with 8 bases spanning the gap. The CDR3 spans 12 residues. CDR1 is SNHLY, CDR2 FYNNEI, per germline. CDR3: CASSLAADTQYF. CDR3 nucleotide sequence: TGTGCCAGCAGCCTAGCAGCAGATACGCAGTATTTT.

This chain links TRBV5-1 with TRBJ1-2; D might be TRBD1 (6 bases). V was shortened by 6 bases and J by 0 bases, with 9 bases between the two germline ends. This CDR3 comprises 13 residues. Germline CDR1 and CDR2: SGHRS and YFSETQ. CDR3 sequence (DNA): TGCGCCAGCACCAGGGACACTAACTATGGCTACACCTTC. Protein: CASTRDTNYGYTF.

The gene calls are TRBV5-4 and TRBJ2-2; 8 positions match TRBD2. V trimming: 1 base; J trimming: 5 bases; junction bases outside the gene matches: 4. The CDR3 spans 15 residues. CDR1 and CDR2 from the germline V gene are SGHNT and YYREEE (reference sequence). CDR3 sequence (DNA): TGTGCCAGCAGCTTGTTTTCGGGGGGGACCGGGGAGCTGTTTTTT. Translation gives CASSLFSGGTGELFF.